Below, 13 T cell receptor beta chains from the same sample are listed, as sequenced in a study of CD8+CD57+ T cells in acquired aplastic anemia. Patients included in sequencing had previously demonstrated CD8+CD57+ cell expansion by flow cytometry. The template for TCR beta VDJ and CDR3 sequence profiling was genomic DNA. TCRdb reprocessed the reads via MiXCR and lists one record per CDR3 protein. Found here are under 350,000 distinct CDR3 sequences, 45% to 65% of them singletons; the top ten hold under 1.5%. Sequences were obtained from sorted CD4+, CD8+, or CD8+CD57+ T cells (not recorded which) from PBMCs. The receptors were gathered from a human donor with aplastic anemia.

At least ten counts were recorded for this clonotype. The chain recombines TRBV14 with TRBJ2-2; D might be TRBD1 (5 bases). The CDR3 runs to 15 residues. Germline CDR1 is SGHDN and CDR2 is FVKESK. Trimming cost V 2 bases and J 5 bases, with 12 bases left between them. The DNA of the CDR3 is TGTGCCAGCAGCCAAAGGTCGACAGATACCGGGGAGCTGTTTTTT. This encodes CASSQRSTDTGELFF.

The chain couples TRBV12-3 or TRBV12-4 to TRBJ2-7, with D tentatively TRBD1 (5 bases). V was pared by 2 bases and J by 6 bases, with 8 bases between. The CDR3 extends over 12 amino acids. The CDR3 coding sequence is TGTGCCAGCAGTTTATCGACAGCCGAGCAGTACTTC. This sequence encodes CASSLSTAEQYF.

Only a few counts were recorded for this clonotype. The chain links TRBV20-1 to TRBJ2-7, with TRBD2 identical over 10 bases. CDR1 is DFQATT and CDR2 is SNEGSKA in the germline V gene (reference sequence). Trimming removed 5 bases from V and 4 bases from J; junction bases left unmatched: 11. The length of the CDR3 is 15 residues. DNA for the CDR3: TGCAGTGCTGCCTACAGAGGACTAGCGGATTACGAGCAGTACTTC. It codes for CSAAYRGLADYEQYF.

The gene calls are TRBV20-1 and TRBJ2-7; a possible D gene is TRBD2 (6 bases). The CDR3 is 15 amino acids. The V end lost 3 bases, the J end lost 6 bases, and 21 bases lay between the germline ends. Germline V gene lookup returns CDR1 DFQATT and CDR2 SNEGSKA (reference sequence). The CDR3, as DNA: TGCAGTGCTAGTTGGGTGAGGATGGGACTTCGCGAGCAGTACTTC. It codes for CSASWVRMGLREQYF.

The V call is TRBV24-1, the J call TRBJ2-7; TRBD2 matches 8 bases. J lost 6 bases, V lost 9 bases, and 18 bases had no gene match. There are 16 residues in the CDR3. CDR1 and CDR2 (germline): KGHDR, SFDVKD. CDR3 residues: CATCDGSGVCSGEQYF. The CDR3 nucleotides read TGTGCCACCTGCGATGGTAGCGGGGTATGCTCGGGCGAGCAGTACTTC.

This sequence joins TRBV7-9 and TRBJ1-6; TRBD1 is a possible D gene (5 bases). Per germline, CDR1 SEHNR and CDR2 FQNEAQ (reference sequence). V was pared by 6 bases and J by 9 bases, with 27 bases between. The CDR3 loop spans 18 amino acids. CDR3 residues: CASRSRAATPGGSSPLHF. The CDR3 DNA sequence: TGTGCCAGCAGGTCCCGAGCGGCGACACCGGGGGGGAGTTCACCCCTCCACTTT.

With respect to this clonotype: Germline and junction disagree at one end, which may indicate a read error. The V call is TRBV5-1, the J call TRBJ2-7, with D possibly being TRBD2 (6 bases). Germline CDR1 reads SGHRS; CDR2 reads YFSETQ. This CDR3 has 14 amino acids. The CDR3 DNA is TGTGCCGGCAGCTTAGGGACTCTGGGCCACGAGCAGTACTTC. Translated: CAGSLGTLGHEQYF. The full variable domain, rest sourced from reference TRBV5-1 and TRBJ2-7, is KAGVTQTPRYLIKTRGQQVTLSCSPISGHRSVSWYQQTPGQGLQFLFEYFSETQRNKGNFPGRFSGRQFSNSRSEMNVSTLELGDSALYLCAGSLGTLGHEQYFGPGTRLTVT.

This clonotype was seen many times. The chain joins TRBV5-1 to TRBJ1-1; no clear D gene. This CDR3 is built from 14 residues. Germline lookup yields CDR1 SGHRS and CDR2 YFSETQ. V lost 0 bases, J lost 4 bases, and 10 bases lay in between. In DNA, the CDR3 is TGCGCCAGCAGCTTGGGCCAAGTGGGCACTGAAGCTTTCTTT. The encoded protein is CASSLGQVGTEAFF.

The chain employs TRBV18 and TRBJ1-2, with TRBD1 matching over 7 bases. The CDR3 extends over 16 amino acids. With 6 bases clipped from V and 3 bases from J, the junction kept 13 bases outside the gene matches. The V gene's germline CDR1 is KGHSH and CDR2 LQKENI. DNA of the CDR3: TGTGCCAGCTCCCCATACAGGGGTGGAGGGGACTATGGCTACACCTTC. Translated: CASSPYRGGGDYGYTF.

This clonotype came up many times. The chain combines TRBV5-1 with TRBJ2-3; D is unresolved. The germline CDR1 and CDR2 sequences are SGHRS and YFSETQ. Between the trimmed V and J ends, which lost 4 bases and 0 bases, there was a span of 18 bases. The length of the CDR3 is 17 residues. CDR3 coding DNA: TGCGCCAGCAGCCCCCACTTTTTCCCCTCTAGCACAGATACGCAGTATTTT. It yields the protein CASSPHFFPSSTDTQYF.

The rearrangement joins TRBV2 to TRBJ1-1; D call uncertain. The CDR3 is 12 amino acids. In germline, CDR1 is SNHLY, CDR2 FYNNEI. The V end lost 11 bases, the J end lost 1 base, and 11 bases lay between the germline ends. For the CDR3, the DNA is TGTGCCGGTAGACGACGGAACACTGAAGCTTTCTTT. Translating gives CAGRRRNTEAFF.

This clonotype was seen a handful of times. A clone one base away is much larger, so this may be a read error. The CDR3 does not end in the conserved phenylalanine or tryptophan, so this is likely a read error. The chain uses TRBV7-9 and TRBJ1-1; D is undetermined. The germline V gene has CDR1 SEHNR and CDR2 FQNEAQ (reference sequence). The CDR3 is made up of 12 amino acids. CDR3 in amino acids: CASKMLGEKAFL. In nucleotides, the CDR3 is TGCGCCAGCAAAATGTTAGGCGAGAAAGCTTTCCTT.

This chain connects TRBV20-1 to TRBJ2-5, with 11 bases fitting TRBD2. Germline V gene data show CDR1 as DFQATT and CDR2 as SNEGSKA (reference sequence). V shed 1 base, J shed 5 bases, and the junction held 6 bases outside the gene matches. The CDR3 runs 15 residues. In DNA, the CDR3 is TGCAGTGCTAGAGGAATAGCGGGAGGGCGTGAGACCCAGTACTTC. Protein product: CSARGIAGGRETQYF.